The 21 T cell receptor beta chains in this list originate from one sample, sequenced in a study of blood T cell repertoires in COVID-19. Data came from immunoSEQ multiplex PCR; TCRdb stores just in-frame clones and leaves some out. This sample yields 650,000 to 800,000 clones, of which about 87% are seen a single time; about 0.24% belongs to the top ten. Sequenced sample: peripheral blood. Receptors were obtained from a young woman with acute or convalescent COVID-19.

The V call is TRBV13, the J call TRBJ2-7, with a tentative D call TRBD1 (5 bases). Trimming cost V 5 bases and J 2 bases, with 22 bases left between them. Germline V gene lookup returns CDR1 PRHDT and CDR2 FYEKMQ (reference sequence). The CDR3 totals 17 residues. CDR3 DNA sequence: TGTGCCAGCAGCCCCCCGCCCACAGGTCAGAGACCCTACGAGCAGTACTTC. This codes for CASSPPPTGQRPYEQYF.

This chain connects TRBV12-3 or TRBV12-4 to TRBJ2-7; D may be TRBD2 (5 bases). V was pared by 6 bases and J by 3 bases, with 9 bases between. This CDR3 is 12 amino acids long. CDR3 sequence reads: CASSTRDYEQYF. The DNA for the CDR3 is TGTGCCAGCAGCACTAGGGACTACGAGCAGTACTTC.

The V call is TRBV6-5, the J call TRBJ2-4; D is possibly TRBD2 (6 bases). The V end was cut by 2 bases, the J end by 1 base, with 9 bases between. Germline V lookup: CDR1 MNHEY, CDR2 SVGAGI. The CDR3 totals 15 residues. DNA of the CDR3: TGTGCCAGCAGTTACGGAGGGTTCGCCAAAAACATTCAGTACTTC. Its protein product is CASSYGGFAKNIQYF.

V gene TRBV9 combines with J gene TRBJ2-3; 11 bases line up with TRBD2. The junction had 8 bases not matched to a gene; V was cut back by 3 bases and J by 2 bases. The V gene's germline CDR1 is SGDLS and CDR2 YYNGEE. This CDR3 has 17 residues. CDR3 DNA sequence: TGTGCCAGCAGCGCCTCGGGACTAGCGGATAACACAGATACGCAGTATTTT. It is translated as CASSASGLADNTDTQYF.

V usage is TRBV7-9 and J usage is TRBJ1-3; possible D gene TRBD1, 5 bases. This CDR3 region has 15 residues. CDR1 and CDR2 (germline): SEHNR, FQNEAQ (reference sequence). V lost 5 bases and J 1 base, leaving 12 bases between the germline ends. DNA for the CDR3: TGTGCCAGCAGCAAAACGGGGGGTTCTGGAAACACCATATATTTT. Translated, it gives CASSKTGGSGNTIYF. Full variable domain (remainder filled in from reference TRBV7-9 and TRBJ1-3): DTGVSQNPRHKITKRGQNVTFRCDPISEHNRLYWYRQTLGQGPEFLTYFQNEAQLEKSRLLSDRFSAERPKGSFSTLEIQRTEQGDSAMYLCASSKTGGSGNTIYFGEGSWLTVV.

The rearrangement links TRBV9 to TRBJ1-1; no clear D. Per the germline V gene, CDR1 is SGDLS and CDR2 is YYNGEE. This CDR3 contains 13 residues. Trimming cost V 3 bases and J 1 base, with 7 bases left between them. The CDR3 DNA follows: TGTGCCAGCAGCGGTACAGAGAACACTGAAGCTTTCTTT. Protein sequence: CASSGTENTEAFF. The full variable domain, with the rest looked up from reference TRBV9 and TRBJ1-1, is DSGVTQTPKHLITATGQRVTLRCSPRSGDLSVYWYQQSLDQGLQFLIQYYNGEERAKGNILERFSAQQFPDLHSELNLSSLELGDSALYFCASSGTENTEAFFGQGTRLTVV.

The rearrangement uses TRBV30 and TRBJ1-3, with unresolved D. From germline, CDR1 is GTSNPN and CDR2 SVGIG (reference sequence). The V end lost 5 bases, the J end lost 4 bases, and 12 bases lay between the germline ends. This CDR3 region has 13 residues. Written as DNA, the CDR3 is TGTGCCTGGGGTAATCCGGGAGGAAACACCATATATTTT. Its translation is CAWGNPGGNTIYF.

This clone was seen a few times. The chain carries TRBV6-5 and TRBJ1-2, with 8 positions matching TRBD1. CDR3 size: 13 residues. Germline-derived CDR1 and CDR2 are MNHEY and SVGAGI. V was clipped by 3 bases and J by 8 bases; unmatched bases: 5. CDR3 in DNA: TGTGCCAGCAGTTATTCCAGGGGGCGAGGCTACACCTTC. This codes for CASSYSRGRGYTF.

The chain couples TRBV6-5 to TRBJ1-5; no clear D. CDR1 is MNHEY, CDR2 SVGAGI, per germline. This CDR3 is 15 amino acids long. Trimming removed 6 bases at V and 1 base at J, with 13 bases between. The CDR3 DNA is TGTGCCAGCAGGGGAGGGCAGGCGAGCAATCAGCCCCAGCATTTT. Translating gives CASRGGQASNQPQHF.

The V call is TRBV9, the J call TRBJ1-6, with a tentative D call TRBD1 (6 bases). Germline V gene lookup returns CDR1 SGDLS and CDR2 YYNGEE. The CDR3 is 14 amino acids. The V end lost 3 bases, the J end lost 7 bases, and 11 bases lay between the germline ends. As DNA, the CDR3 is TGTGCCAGCAGCGGGACAGCCATCAATTCACCCCTCCACTTT. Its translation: CASSGTAINSPLHF.

The CDR3 region has the DNA TGCGCCAGCAGCCCTACAGGGTACACTGAAGCTTTCTTT. It encodes CASSPTGYTEAFF. The rearrangement links TRBV4-3 to TRBJ1-1; TRBD1 is a possible D gene (6 bases). The CDR3 runs 13 residues. The V gene's germline CDR1 is LGHNA and CDR2 YSLEER. V was cut by 4 bases and J by 3 bases, with 9 bases left in between.

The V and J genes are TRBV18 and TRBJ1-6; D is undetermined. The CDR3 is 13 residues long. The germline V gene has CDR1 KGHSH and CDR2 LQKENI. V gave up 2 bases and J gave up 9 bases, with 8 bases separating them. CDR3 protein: CASSPNFRSPLHF. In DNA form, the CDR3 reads TGTGCCAGCTCACCAAACTTTCGTTCACCCCTCCACTTT.

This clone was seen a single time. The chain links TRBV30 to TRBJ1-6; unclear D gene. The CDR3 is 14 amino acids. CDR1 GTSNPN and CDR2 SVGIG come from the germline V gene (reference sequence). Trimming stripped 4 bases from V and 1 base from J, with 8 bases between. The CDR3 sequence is CAWTSKSYNSPLHF. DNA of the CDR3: TGTGCCTGGACTAGTAAGTCCTATAATTCACCCCTCCACTTT.

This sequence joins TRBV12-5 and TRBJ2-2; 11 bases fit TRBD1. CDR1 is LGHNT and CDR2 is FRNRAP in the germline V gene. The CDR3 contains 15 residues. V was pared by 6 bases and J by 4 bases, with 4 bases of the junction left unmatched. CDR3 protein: CASGSGTGGTGELFF. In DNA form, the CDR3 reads TGTGCTAGTGGATCCGGGACAGGGGGCACCGGGGAGCTGTTTTTT.

DNA for the CDR3: TGCGCCAGCAGCCAAATTCGACTAGCGCGGTACAATGAGCAGTTCTTC. Protein product: CASSQIRLARYNEQFF. This chain links TRBV4-1 with TRBJ2-1; 8 positions agree with TRBD2. CDR1 MGHRA and CDR2 YSYEKL come from the germline V gene. Trimming removed 2 bases from V and 4 bases from J; junction bases left unmatched: 7. CDR3 length equals 16 residues.

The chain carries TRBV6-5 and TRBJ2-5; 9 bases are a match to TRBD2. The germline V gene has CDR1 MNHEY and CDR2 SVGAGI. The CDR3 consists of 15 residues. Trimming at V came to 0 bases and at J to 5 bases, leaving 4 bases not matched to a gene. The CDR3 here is CASSYSAGGGETQYF. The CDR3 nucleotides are TGTGCCAGCAGTTACTCAGCGGGGGGAGGGGAGACCCAGTACTTC.

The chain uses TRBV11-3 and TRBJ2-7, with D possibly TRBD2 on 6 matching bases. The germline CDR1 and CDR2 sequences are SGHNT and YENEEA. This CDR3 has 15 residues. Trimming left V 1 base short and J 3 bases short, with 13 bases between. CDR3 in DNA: TGTGCCAGCAGCTTAGCCGGGGGACCGAACTACGAGCAGTACTTC. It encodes CASSLAGGPNYEQYF.

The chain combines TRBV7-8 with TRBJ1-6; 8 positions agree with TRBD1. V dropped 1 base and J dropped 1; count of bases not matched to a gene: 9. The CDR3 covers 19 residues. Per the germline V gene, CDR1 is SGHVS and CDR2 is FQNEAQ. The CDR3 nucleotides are TGTGCCAGCAGCTTAGGGGCGACAGGGGCGAATTCCTATAATTCACCCCTCCACTTT. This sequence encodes CASSLGATGANSYNSPLHF.

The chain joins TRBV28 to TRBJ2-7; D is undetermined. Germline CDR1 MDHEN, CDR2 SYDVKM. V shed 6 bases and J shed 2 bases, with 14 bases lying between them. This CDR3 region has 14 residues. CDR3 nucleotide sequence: TGTGCCAGCAGCATATCGACTTTTGCCTACGAGCAGTACTTC. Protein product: CASSISTFAYEQYF.

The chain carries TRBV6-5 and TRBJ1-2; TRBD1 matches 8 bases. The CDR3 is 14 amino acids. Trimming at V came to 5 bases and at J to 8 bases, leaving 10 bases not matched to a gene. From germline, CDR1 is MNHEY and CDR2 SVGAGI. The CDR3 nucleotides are TGTGCCAGCAGTCCAGGACAGGGCTTGGGGGGCTACACCTTC. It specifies CASSPGQGLGGYTF.

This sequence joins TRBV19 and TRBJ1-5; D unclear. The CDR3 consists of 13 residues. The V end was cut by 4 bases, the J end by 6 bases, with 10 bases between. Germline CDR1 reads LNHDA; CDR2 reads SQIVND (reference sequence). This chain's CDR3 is CASSTVAGQPQHF. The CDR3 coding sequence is TGTGCCAGTAGTACCGTTGCGGGTCAGCCCCAGCATTTT.